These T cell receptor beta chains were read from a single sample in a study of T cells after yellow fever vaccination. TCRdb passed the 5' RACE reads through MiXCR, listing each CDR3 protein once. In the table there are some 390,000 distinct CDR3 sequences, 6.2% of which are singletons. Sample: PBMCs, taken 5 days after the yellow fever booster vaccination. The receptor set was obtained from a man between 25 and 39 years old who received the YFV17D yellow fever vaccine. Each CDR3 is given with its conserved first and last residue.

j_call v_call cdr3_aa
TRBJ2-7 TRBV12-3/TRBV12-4 CASSLASHEQYF
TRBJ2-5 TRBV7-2 CASSLATAYQETQYF
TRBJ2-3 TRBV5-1 CASTVNTDTQYF
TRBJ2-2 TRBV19 CASSIGTDNTGELFF
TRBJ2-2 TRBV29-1 CSVTAGGELFF
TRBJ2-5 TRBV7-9 CASSLVEDKYF
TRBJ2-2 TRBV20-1 CSARLAGVDTGELFF
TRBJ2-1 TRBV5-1 CASSLGSLAGAEQFF
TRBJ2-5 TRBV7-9 CASSFPLPQYF
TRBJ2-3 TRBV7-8 CASSLRRSKDTQYF
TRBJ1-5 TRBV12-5 CASGSSNQPQHF
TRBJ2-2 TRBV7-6 CASARNGATGELFF